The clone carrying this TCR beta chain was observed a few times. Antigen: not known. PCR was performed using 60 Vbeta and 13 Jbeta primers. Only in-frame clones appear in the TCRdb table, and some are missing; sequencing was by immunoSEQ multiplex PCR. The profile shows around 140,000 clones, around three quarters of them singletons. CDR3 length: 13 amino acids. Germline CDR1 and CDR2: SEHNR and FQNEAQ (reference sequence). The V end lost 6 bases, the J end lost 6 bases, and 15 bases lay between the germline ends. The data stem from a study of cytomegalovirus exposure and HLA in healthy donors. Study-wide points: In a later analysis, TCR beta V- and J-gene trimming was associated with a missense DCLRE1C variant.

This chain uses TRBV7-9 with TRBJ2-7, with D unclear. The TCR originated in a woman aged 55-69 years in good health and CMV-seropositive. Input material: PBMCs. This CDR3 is CASRTTKNSEQYF. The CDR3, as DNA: TGTGCCAGCAGAACCACCAAAAACAGCGAGCAGTACTTC.